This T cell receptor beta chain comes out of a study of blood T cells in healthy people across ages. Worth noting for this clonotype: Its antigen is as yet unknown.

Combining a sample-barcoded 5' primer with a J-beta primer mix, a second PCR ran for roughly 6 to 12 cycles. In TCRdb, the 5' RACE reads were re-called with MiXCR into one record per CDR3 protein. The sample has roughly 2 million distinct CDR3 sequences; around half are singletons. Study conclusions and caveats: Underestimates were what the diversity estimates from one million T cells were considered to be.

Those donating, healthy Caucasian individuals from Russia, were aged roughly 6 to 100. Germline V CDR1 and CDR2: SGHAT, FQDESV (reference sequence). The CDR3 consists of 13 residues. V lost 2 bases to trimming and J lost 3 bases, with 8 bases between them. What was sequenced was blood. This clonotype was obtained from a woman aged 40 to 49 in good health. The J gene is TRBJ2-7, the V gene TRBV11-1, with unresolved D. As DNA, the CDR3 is TGTGCCAGCAGCTTAAGTCAGCTCTACGAGCAGTACTTC. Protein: CASSLSQLYEQYF.